The 15 T cell receptor beta chains reported below all come from one sample, sequenced in a study of immune cell composition in non-small cell lung cancer. The table came from immunoSEQ multiplex PCR; TCRdb's copy has only in-frame clones and leaves some out. The sample lists about 4,800 clones, about 83% seen once, with 10% to 15% in the top ten. Sequencing used lung tumor tissue. All receptors come from a human donor with non-small cell lung cancer.

This clone was recorded once. The chain uses TRBV10-2 and TRBJ1-2; 9 bases map to TRBD1. The J segment lost 2 bases and the V segment lost 10 bases, leaving 5 bases of the junction unmatched. The CDR3 has 13 residues. In germline, CDR1 is WSHSY, CDR2 SAAADI. In DNA, the CDR3 is TGCGCCATCGGGACAGGGCACAACTATGGCTACACCTTC. Translated: CAIGTGHNYGYTF.

The chain couples TRBV6-5 to TRBJ1-1, with D possibly TRBD1 on 5 matching bases. The germline CDR1 and CDR2 sequences are MNHEY and SVGAGI. The CDR3 has 11 residues. The V gene lost 6 bases and the J gene lost 6 bases, with 8 bases spanning the gap. The CDR3 loop reads CASSGDPEAFF. CDR3 coding DNA: TGTGCCAGCAGCGGGGACCCTGAAGCTTTCTTT.

V usage is TRBV15 and J usage is TRBJ1-2; 7 bases match TRBD1. This CDR3 region has 14 residues. Germline lookup yields CDR1 LNHNV and CDR2 YYDKDF (reference sequence). V shed 5 bases and J 4 bases; nucleotides not matched to a gene: 7. CDR3 sequence: CATSPRRTGYGYTF. DNA of the CDR3: TGTGCCACCAGCCCACGTAGGACAGGCTATGGCTACACCTTC.

The chain couples TRBV6-6 to TRBJ1-2; 9 bases align to TRBD1. The V gene's germline CDR1 is MNHNY and CDR2 SVGAGI (reference sequence). Trimming took 11 bases from V and 4 from J; bases not matched to a gene: 8. This CDR3 comprises 13 residues. For the CDR3, the DNA is TGTGCCGGAAGGACAGGGGTAGGCTATGGCTACACCTTC. Protein product: CAGRTGVGYGYTF.

The genes are TRBV4-3 and TRBJ1-3; possibly TRBD1 for D (5 bases). Between the trimmed V and J ends, which lost 0 bases and 2 bases, there was a span of 8 bases. The CDR3 has 15 amino acids. Per germline, CDR1 LGHNA and CDR2 YSLEER. CDR3 sequence: CASSQDGGTGNTIYF. For the CDR3, the DNA is TGCGCCAGCAGCCAAGACGGGGGAACTGGAAACACCATATATTTT.

The genes are TRBV5-5 and TRBJ2-2; 7 bases line up with TRBD1. V was pared by 0 bases and J by 3 bases, with 8 bases of the junction left unmatched. CDR1 is SGHKS and CDR2 is YYEKEE in the germline V gene (reference sequence). The CDR3 sequence is 17 residues long. The CDR3 DNA follows: TGTGCCAGCAGCTTGGGACTACAGGGGTGGGACACCGGGGAGCTGTTTTTT. This sequence encodes CASSLGLQGWDTGELFF.

As for this clone: One end of the junction does not line up with germline, which may come from a read error. For the CDR3, the DNA is TGCGCCAGCAGTCAAGGACGGTCTTACTCCTACGAGCAGTACTTC. Residues: CASSQGRSYSYEQYF. The genes are TRBV4-1 and TRBJ2-7; D ambiguous. Per the germline V gene, CDR1 is MGHRA and CDR2 is YSYEKL. This CDR3 is built from 15 residues.

V is TRBV10-1 and J is TRBJ2-5; 9 bases fit TRBD2. Germline V gene data show CDR1 as WNHNN and CDR2 as SYGVQD (reference sequence). The V gene end was trimmed by 3 bases and the J gene end by 5 bases; junction bases not matched to a gene: 7. The CDR3 is 15 amino acids. The CDR3 region is CASSEERGARETQYF. The CDR3 nucleotides read TGCGCCAGCAGTGAAGAGCGGGGGGCCAGGGAGACCCAGTACTTC.

The gene calls are TRBV29-1 and TRBJ2-7; no reliable D call. Trimming took off 5 bases at V and 5 bases at J, with 10 bases between the two ends. Germline lookup yields CDR1 SQVTM and CDR2 ANQGSEA. The CDR3 loop spans 11 amino acids. The CDR3 reads CSVKRNHEQYF. The CDR3 DNA reads TGCAGCGTTAAAAGGAACCACGAGCAGTACTTC.

V gene TRBV7-6 combines with J gene TRBJ2-2; no definite D call. V was trimmed by 5 bases and J by 6 bases, leaving 10 bases between them. The CDR3 has 13 residues. The germline gives CDR1 SGHVS, CDR2 FNYEAQ. CDR3 protein: CASSRLSPGELFF. CDR3 DNA: TGTGCCAGCAGCCGCTTATCTCCCGGGGAGCTGTTTTTT.

The rearrangement links TRBV6-5 to TRBJ1-5; D is undetermined. V lost 5 bases and J 2 bases, leaving 10 bases between the germline ends. CDR3 length: 14 amino acids. CDR1 is MNHEY and CDR2 is SVGAGI in the germline V gene. The CDR3 reads CASSGLGGNQPQHF. CDR3 sequence (DNA): TGTGCCAGCAGTGGCCTCGGGGGCAATCAGCCCCAGCATTTT.

This clone occurred a few times. The chain uses TRBV4-2 and TRBJ2-4; D not resolved. Germline V CDR1 and CDR2: LGHNA, YNFKEQ. This CDR3 comprises 17 residues. V was shortened by 4 bases and J by 1 base, with 17 bases between the two germline ends. The CDR3 DNA is TGTGCCAGCAGCCCCCTGGTTTTTGGAGTTGCCAAAAACATTCAGTACTTC. Its translation: CASSPLVFGVAKNIQYF.

V and J are TRBV19 and TRBJ2-3; TRBD2 aligns across 10 bases. J was trimmed by 2 bases and V by 1 base; bases with no gene match: 6. This CDR3 spans 17 amino acids. Germline CDR1 reads LNHDA; CDR2 reads SQIVND (reference sequence). This CDR3 reads CASSIGLAGSHTDTQYF. The DNA of the CDR3 is TGTGCCAGTAGTATAGGACTAGCGGGTTCCCACACAGATACGCAGTATTTT. Drawing the rest from reference TRBV19 and TRBJ2-3, the complete variable domain is DGGITQSPKYLFRKEGQNVTLSCEQNLNHDAMYWYRQDPGQGLRLIYYSQIVNDFQKGDIAEGYSVSREKKESFPLTVTSAQKNPTAFYLCASSIGLAGSHTDTQYFGPGTRLTVL.

The chain recombines TRBV2 with TRBJ1-1, with D uncertain. This CDR3 is built from 12 residues. Trimming took 2 bases from V and 7 from J, leaving 8 bases between them. The germline V gene encodes CDR1 SNHLY and CDR2 FYNNEI. CDR3 bases: TGTGCCAGCAGTGAACAAGGATTTGAAGCTTTCTTT. Translating gives CASSEQGFEAFF.

The CDR3 nucleotides read TGTGCCAGTAGTGCCCACACCCAACGCGGCTACACCTTC. Translated: CASSAHTQRGYTF. This rearrangement joins TRBV19 to TRBJ1-2; D gene unclear. Germline loops: CDR1 LNHDA, CDR2 SQIVND (reference sequence). CDR3 length: 13 amino acids. Deletions cut 5 bases from V and 8 bases from J, with 15 bases between.